One and the same sample provided the 27 T cell receptor beta chains below, sequenced in a study of cytomegalovirus exposure and HLA in healthy donors. Both 60 Vbeta primers and 13 Jbeta primers went into the PCR. Profiled with immunoSEQ multiplex PCR; TCRdb holds only in-frame clones, not every one. The data show roughly 100,000 clones, with roughly 80% seen just once and roughly 4.9% held by the top ten. The sample was PBMCs. The receptors shown here come from a female donor in good health and CMV-seropositive.

This chain links TRBV6-5 with TRBJ1-5; TRBD1 aligns across 8 bases. The CDR3 spans 15 residues. V was pared by 7 bases and J by 2 bases, with 7 bases of the junction left unmatched. CDR1 is MNHEY, CDR2 SVGAGI, per germline. CDR3 amino acids: CASNPGGAGNQPQHF. DNA for the CDR3: TGTGCCAGCAACCCAGGGGGCGCCGGCAATCAGCCCCAGCATTTT.

This clone was detected only a few times. This CDR3 is CASNPGQVLNSPLHF. CDR3 bases: TGTGCCAGCAATCCGGGACAGGTTCTTAATTCACCCCTCCACTTT. The chain carries TRBV6-1 and TRBJ1-6; 8 bases are a match to TRBD1. After removal of 7 bases from V and 6 bases from J, the junction contained 8 bases not matched to a gene. Germline lookup yields CDR1 MNHNS and CDR2 SASEGT. The CDR3 sequence is 15 residues long.

The chain couples TRBV28 to TRBJ1-3, with 8 nucleotides matching TRBD1. Germline CDR1 reads MDHEN; CDR2 reads SYDVKM. The CDR3 sequence is 14 residues long. Trimming removed 9 bases from V and 2 bases from J; junction bases left unmatched: 6. CDR3 residues: CASADRAAGNTIYF. The DNA for the CDR3 is TGTGCCAGTGCGGACAGGGCGGCTGGAAACACCATATATTTT.

The chain uses TRBV28 and TRBJ2-7; 7 positions agree with TRBD2. The germline CDR1 and CDR2 sequences are MDHEN and SYDVKM. CDR3 length: 15 amino acids. V dropped 4 bases and J dropped 0; count of bases not matched to a gene: 6. CDR3 loop: CASSSRGVSSYEQYF. CDR3 bases: TGTGCCAGCAGTTCACGGGGGGTTAGCTCCTACGAGCAGTACTTC.

This clone came up once. The rearrangement joins TRBV7-9 to TRBJ2-1; 9 bases align to TRBD1. The CDR3 contains 14 residues. J was trimmed by 7 bases and V by 5 bases; bases with no gene match: 6. Germline-derived CDR1 and CDR2 are SEHNR and FQNEAQ (reference sequence). The CDR3 spells CASSHRGLENEQFF. The CDR3 region has the DNA TGTGCCAGCAGCCACAGGGGGCTGGAGAATGAGCAGTTCTTC.

The CDR3: CAGGQGYGTEAFF. The CDR3 coding sequence is TGTGCCGGCGGACAGGGGTACGGCACTGAAGCTTTCTTT. The chain employs TRBV6-1 and TRBJ1-1, with 9 nucleotides matching TRBD1. CDR3 length equals 13 residues. J gave up 4 bases and V 11 bases, and 8 bases lay outside the gene matches. The germline gives CDR1 MNHNS, CDR2 SASEGT.

The chain is built from TRBV5-4 and TRBJ2-7; 9 nucleotides align to TRBD1. This CDR3 is built from 14 residues. Unmatched junction bases numbered 3, after V lost 2 bases and J lost 3 bases. In germline, CDR1 is SGHNT, CDR2 YYREEE (reference sequence). CDR3: CASSFGTGYYEQYF. DNA for the CDR3: TGTGCCAGCAGCTTCGGGACAGGGTACTACGAGCAGTACTTC.

V usage is TRBV6-1 and J usage is TRBJ2-5; weak D call: TRBD1 (6 bases). Germline CDR1 and CDR2: MNHNS and SASEGT. Trimming took 6 bases from V and 1 from J, leaving 9 bases between them. The CDR3 consists of 13 residues. The CDR3 DNA sequence: TGTGCCAGCAGCGGACAGCCCCAAGAGACCCAGTACTTC. It specifies CASSGQPQETQYF.

The V gene is TRBV29-1, the J gene TRBJ2-1, with 8 bases matching TRBD2. V dropped 6 bases and J dropped 8; count of bases not matched to a gene: 15. The CDR3 runs to 15 residues. Germline values: CDR1 SQVTM, CDR2 ANQGSEA. The CDR3, as DNA: TGCAGCGTCAACTCACTAGCGGCGTTACGCGATGAGCAGTTCTTC. Encoded protein: CSVNSLAALRDEQFF.

This chain uses TRBV19 with TRBJ1-5; no reliable D call. The V end lost 3 bases, the J end lost 16 bases, and 19 bases lay between the germline ends. Germline values: CDR1 LNHDA, CDR2 SQIVND (reference sequence). This CDR3 has 13 amino acids. CDR3: CASSISGSDRPHF. The CDR3 DNA sequence: TGTGCCAGTAGTATTTCCGGGAGTGATAGACCCCATTTT. The complete variable domain, with remaining parts taken from reference TRBV19 and TRBJ1-5, reads DGGITQSPKYLFRKEGQNVTLSCEQNLNHDAMYWYRQDPGQGLRLIYYSQIVNDFQKGDIAEGYSVSREKKESFPLTVTSAQKNPTAFYLCASSISGSDRPHFGDGTRLSIL.

This chain joins TRBV28 and TRBJ2-7, with D possibly matching TRBD2 (6 bases). The CDR3 loop spans 13 amino acids. In germline, CDR1 is MDHEN, CDR2 SYDVKM. The germline V and J ends were trimmed by 6 bases and 3 bases, with 12 bases remaining between them. In DNA, the CDR3 is TGTGCCAGCAGGCCCGGCGGGATCTACGAGCAGTACTTC. Translation: CASRPGGIYEQYF. The full variable domain, with the rest looked up from reference TRBV28 and TRBJ2-7, is DVKVTQSSRYLVKRTGEKVFLECVQDMDHENMFWYRQDPGLGLRLIYFSYDVKMKEKGDIPEGYSVSREKKERFSLILESASTNQTSMYLCASRPGGIYEQYFGPGTRLTVT.

J is TRBJ1-4 and V is TRBV5-1, with 7 bases that match TRBD1. The germline V gene has CDR1 SGHRS and CDR2 YFSETQ. The length of the CDR3 is 14 residues. Germline trimming cut 2 bases from V and 6 bases from J; bases unmatched to any gene: 4. CDR3 nucleotide sequence: TGCGCCAGCAGCTTAAACAGGGGACATGAAAAACTGTTTTTT. The encoded protein is CASSLNRGHEKLFF.

The J gene is TRBJ2-5, the V gene TRBV5-1; 11 bases are a match to TRBD2. The CDR3 runs to 13 residues. Looked up from germline, CDR1 is SGHRS and CDR2 is YFSETQ. The CDR3 nucleotides read TGCGCTAGTGTTCTAGCGGGAGGAGAGACCCAGTACTTC. Its protein product is CASVLAGGETQYF.

The gene calls are TRBV10-1 and TRBJ1-1; D gene uncertain. The CDR3 loop spans 13 amino acids. Germline CDR1 and CDR2: WNHNN and SYGVQD (reference sequence). Trimming removed 3 bases at V and 7 bases at J, with 12 bases between. CDR3 amino acids: CASSEREAGEAFF. CDR3 DNA: TGCGCCAGCAGTGAAAGGGAAGCGGGTGAAGCTTTCTTT.

The sample holds a few counts of this clone. The chain links TRBV19 to TRBJ1-5, with D possibly TRBD1 on 6 matching bases. V was trimmed by 5 bases and J by 0 bases, leaving 17 bases between them. Germline values: CDR1 LNHDA, CDR2 SQIVND (reference sequence). This CDR3 is 17 amino acids long. CDR3: CASSPSRTVYSNQPQHF. In DNA form, the CDR3 reads TGTGCCAGTAGTCCTTCACGGACAGTCTATAGCAATCAGCCCCAGCATTTT.

This clone appeared a single time. CDR3 amino acids: CASSGTVRGYGYTF. The DNA of the CDR3 is TGTGCCAGCAGTGGGACGGTCCGGGGGTATGGCTACACCTTC. This chain joins TRBV2 and TRBJ1-2; possibly TRBD1 for D (5 bases). This CDR3 is built from 14 residues. Germline values: CDR1 SNHLY, CDR2 FYNNEI. Trimming removed 4 bases from V and 5 bases from J, with 14 bases in between.

The CDR3 region is CASNLRQGANSPLHF. In DNA, the CDR3 is TGTGCCAGCAATTTAAGACAGGGGGCGAATTCACCCCTCCACTTT. This chain connects TRBV2 to TRBJ1-6; the match to TRBD1 covers 10 bases. J gave up 7 bases and V 7 bases, and 7 bases lay outside the gene matches. The CDR3 is 15 residues long. From germline, CDR1 is SNHLY and CDR2 FYNNEI.

V gene TRBV27 combines with J gene TRBJ1-6; TRBD1 matches at 7 bases. With V trimmed by 3 bases and J by 4 bases, 15 bases remained unmatched. Germline V lookup: CDR1 MNHEY, CDR2 SMNVEV (reference sequence). The length of the CDR3 is 19 residues. DNA of the CDR3: TGTGCCAGCAGTTTTAGGACGGGACAGAACACAGATTATAATTCACCCCTCCACTTT. The encoded protein is CASSFRTGQNTDYNSPLHF.

The gene calls are TRBV30 and TRBJ1-6; 8 bases fit TRBD1. The trim removed 2 bases at V and 6 bases at J, leaving 6 bases unmatched. The CDR3 length is 15 residues. In germline, CDR1 is GTSNPN, CDR2 SVGIG (reference sequence). In nucleotides, the CDR3 is TGTGCCTGGAGTCCTGGGACAGGCCCTAATTCACCCCTCCACTTT. Its translation is CAWSPGTGPNSPLHF.

This clone was seen a handful of times. This chain connects TRBV19 to TRBJ2-6; 9 bases match TRBD1. The length of the CDR3 is 15 residues. CDR1 LNHDA and CDR2 SQIVND come from the germline V gene (reference sequence). V lost 5 bases and J lost 2; bases outside the gene matches: 1. The CDR3, as DNA: TGTGCCAGTAGTCGGACAGGGGCTGGGGCCAACGTCCTGACTTTC. Protein product: CASSRTGAGANVLTF.

The rearrangement uses TRBV5-4 and TRBJ2-3, with 11 nucleotides matching TRBD2. The ends lost 4 bases at V and 2 bases at J; junction bases unmatched: 6. This CDR3 contains 16 residues. Germline V gene sequence: CDR1 SGHNT, CDR2 YYREEE (reference sequence). CDR3 DNA sequence: TGTGCCAGCAGCGCTCCGGGACTAGCGGCCACAGATACGCAGTATTTT. Protein: CASSAPGLAATDTQYF.

V and J are TRBV19 and TRBJ2-1; D is perhaps TRBD2 (6 bases). The V and J ends lost 6 bases and 10 bases respectively, with 13 bases between them. The CDR3 consists of 12 residues. Germline V gene data show CDR1 as LNHDA and CDR2 as SQIVND (reference sequence). As DNA, the CDR3 is TGTGCCAGTAGCGGGGGAGGATGGGAGCAGTTCTTC. It encodes CASSGGGWEQFF.

This chain joins TRBV2 and TRBJ2-7; 9 nucleotides match TRBD1. This CDR3 spans 14 amino acids. J gave up 6 bases and V 6 bases, and 9 bases lay outside the gene matches. Germline values: CDR1 SNHLY, CDR2 FYNNEI. The CDR3: CASSVNRGRGEQYF. The CDR3 nucleotides read TGTGCCAGCAGCGTCAACAGGGGGCGCGGCGAGCAGTACTTC.

This clone was counted a few times. The chain is built from TRBV6-1 and TRBJ1-1; tentative D call: TRBD1 (6 bases). From germline, CDR1 is MNHNS and CDR2 SASEGT. This CDR3 region has 12 residues. Trimming cost V 6 bases and J 5 bases, with 10 bases left between them. The CDR3 protein is CASRLQGTEAFF. As DNA, the CDR3 is TGTGCCAGCAGGTTACAGGGAACTGAAGCTTTCTTT.

The rearrangement links TRBV18 to TRBJ2-2; maybe TRBD2 (5 bases). Looked up from germline, CDR1 is KGHSH and CDR2 is LQKENI. This CDR3 comprises 15 residues. Trimming left V 2 bases short and J 1 base short, with 8 bases between. The CDR3 region has the DNA TGTGCCAGCTCACCAGGGAGACTGAACACCGGGGAGCTGTTTTTT. Translation gives CASSPGRLNTGELFF.

The chain joins TRBV7-2 to TRBJ1-1; D is perhaps TRBD1 (5 bases). The CDR3 is made up of 15 amino acids. The V and J ends lost 5 bases and 1 base respectively, with 14 bases between them. CDR1 SGHTA and CDR2 FQGNSA come from the germline V gene. The CDR3 here is CASSLLSRGNTEAFF. The CDR3 coding sequence is TGTGCCAGCAGCCTACTGAGTAGGGGGAACACTGAAGCTTTCTTT.

This clone was detected only once. The V gene is TRBV7-2, the J gene TRBJ2-3; no firm D call. Germline V CDR1 and CDR2: SGHTA, FQGNSA. Trimming took off 5 bases at V and 6 bases at J, with 12 bases between the two ends. The CDR3 totals 13 residues. The CDR3, as DNA: TGTGCCAGCAGCCTCCAGGCCTGGGATACGCAGTATTTT. This codes for CASSLQAWDTQYF.